The clone carrying this TCR beta chain was observed many times. The antigen is unknown. From the RT-PCR reads, TCRdb called clonotypes with MiXCR, one entry per CDR3 protein. The table lists 500,000 to 600,000 distinct CDR3 sequences, approximately 12% of them singletons. This sample was included in a study of response to subunit inactivated influenza vaccine. Germline V lookup: CDR1 MNHEY, CDR2 SVGEGT. The CDR3 length is 15 residues. Trimming took 4 bases from V and 1 from J; bases not matched to a gene: 3. General observations from the study: After each seasonal influenza vaccination, few new T cells are recruited, the authors suggested.

The J gene is TRBJ2-3, the V gene TRBV6-2 or TRBV6-3, with 9 bases identical to TRBD2. Specimen: PBMCs from blood, collected on the day of vaccination. The TCR was taken from a man aged 50-59 years who received an inactivated influenza vaccine. The CDR3 bases are TGTGCCAGCAGTTCCCGACTAGCGGGCACAGATACGCAGTATTTT. This gives the protein CASSSRLAGTDTQYF.